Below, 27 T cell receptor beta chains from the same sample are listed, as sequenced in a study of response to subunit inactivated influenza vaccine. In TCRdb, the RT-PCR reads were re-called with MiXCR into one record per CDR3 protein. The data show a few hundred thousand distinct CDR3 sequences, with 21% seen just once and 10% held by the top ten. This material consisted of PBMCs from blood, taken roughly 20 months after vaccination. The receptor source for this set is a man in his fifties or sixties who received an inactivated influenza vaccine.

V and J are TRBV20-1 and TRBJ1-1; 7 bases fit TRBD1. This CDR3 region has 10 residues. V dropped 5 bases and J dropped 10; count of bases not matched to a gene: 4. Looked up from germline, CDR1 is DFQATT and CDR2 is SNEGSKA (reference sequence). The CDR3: CSAVQGIAFF. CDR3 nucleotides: TGCAGTGCTGTACAGGGGATAGCTTTCTTT.

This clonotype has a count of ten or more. The CDR3: CASSDTNRGQPQHF. DNA of the CDR3: TGTGCCAGTAGTGACACAAATCGGGGTCAGCCCCAGCATTTT. The chain recombines TRBV19 with TRBJ1-5, with D uncertain. Germline-derived CDR1 and CDR2 are LNHDA and SQIVND (reference sequence). The CDR3 covers 14 residues. Trimming removed 5 bases at V and 6 bases at J, with 14 bases between.

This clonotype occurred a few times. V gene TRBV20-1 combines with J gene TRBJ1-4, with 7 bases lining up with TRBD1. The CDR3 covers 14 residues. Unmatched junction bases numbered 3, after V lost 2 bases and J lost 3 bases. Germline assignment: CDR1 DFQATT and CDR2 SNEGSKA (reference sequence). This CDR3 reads CSARPGGSNEKLFF. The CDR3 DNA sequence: TGCAGTGCTAGACCAGGGGGTTCTAATGAAAAACTGTTTTTT.

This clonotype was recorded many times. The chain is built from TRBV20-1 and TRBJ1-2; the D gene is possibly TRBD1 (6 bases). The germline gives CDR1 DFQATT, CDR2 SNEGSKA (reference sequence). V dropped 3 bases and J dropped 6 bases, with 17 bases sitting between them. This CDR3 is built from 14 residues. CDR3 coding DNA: TGCAGTGCTAGGCAGGGGACCTCTCCTAATGGCTACACCTTC. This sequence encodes CSARQGTSPNGYTF.

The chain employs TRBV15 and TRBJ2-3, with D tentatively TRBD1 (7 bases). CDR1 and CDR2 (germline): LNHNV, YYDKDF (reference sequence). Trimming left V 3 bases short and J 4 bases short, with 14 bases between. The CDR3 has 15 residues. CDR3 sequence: CATSSQGGNADTQYF. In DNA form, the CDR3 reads TGTGCCACCAGCAGCCAGGGGGGAAACGCAGATACGCAGTATTTT.

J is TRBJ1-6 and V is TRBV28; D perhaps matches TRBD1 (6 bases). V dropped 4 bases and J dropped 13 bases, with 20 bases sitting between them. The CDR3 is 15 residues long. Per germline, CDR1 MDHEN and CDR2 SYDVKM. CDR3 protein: CASSSHGGPGGPLHF. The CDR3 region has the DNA TGTGCCAGCAGTTCCCACGGGGGGCCCGGAGGTCCCCTCCACTTT.

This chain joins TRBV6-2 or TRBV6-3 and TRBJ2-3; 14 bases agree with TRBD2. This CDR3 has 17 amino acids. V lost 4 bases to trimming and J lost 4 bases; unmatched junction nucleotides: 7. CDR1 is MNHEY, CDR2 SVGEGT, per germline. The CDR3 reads CASSSGLAGAAADTQYF. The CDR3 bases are TGTGCCAGCAGTTCGGGACTAGCGGGGGCCGCAGCAGATACGCAGTATTTT.

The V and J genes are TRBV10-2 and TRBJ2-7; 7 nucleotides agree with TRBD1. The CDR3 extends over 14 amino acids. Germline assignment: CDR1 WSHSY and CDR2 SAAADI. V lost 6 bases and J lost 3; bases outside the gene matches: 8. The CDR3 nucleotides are TGCGCCAGCAGGAAGGGGACAGCCTACTACGAGCAGTACTTC. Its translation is CASRKGTAYYEQYF.

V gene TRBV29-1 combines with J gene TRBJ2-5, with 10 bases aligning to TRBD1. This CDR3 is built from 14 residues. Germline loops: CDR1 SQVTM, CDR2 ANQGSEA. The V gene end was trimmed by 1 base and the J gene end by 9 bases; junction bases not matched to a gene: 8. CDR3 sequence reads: CSVEGTGGRLAQYF. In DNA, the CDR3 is TGCAGCGTTGAAGGGACAGGGGGGCGTCTGGCCCAGTACTTC.

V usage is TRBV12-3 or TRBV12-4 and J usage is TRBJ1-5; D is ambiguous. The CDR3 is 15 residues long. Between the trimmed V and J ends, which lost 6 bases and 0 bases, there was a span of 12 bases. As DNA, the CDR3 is TGTGCCAGCAGCAAACCCCCCAATAGCAATCAGCCCCAGCATTTT. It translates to CASSKPPNSNQPQHF.

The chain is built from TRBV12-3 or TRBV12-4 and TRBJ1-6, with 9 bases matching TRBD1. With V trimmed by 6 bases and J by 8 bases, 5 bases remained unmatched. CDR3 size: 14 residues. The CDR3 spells CASSPGTGYSPLHF. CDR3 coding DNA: TGTGCCAGCAGCCCCGGGACAGGGTATTCACCCCTCCACTTT.

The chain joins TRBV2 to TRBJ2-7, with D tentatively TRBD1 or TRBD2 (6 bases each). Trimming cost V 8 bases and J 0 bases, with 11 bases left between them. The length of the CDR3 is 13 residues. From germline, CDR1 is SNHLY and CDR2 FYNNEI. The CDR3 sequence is CASAGQISYEQYF. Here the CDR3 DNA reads TGTGCCAGCGCGGGACAAATCTCCTACGAGCAGTACTTC.

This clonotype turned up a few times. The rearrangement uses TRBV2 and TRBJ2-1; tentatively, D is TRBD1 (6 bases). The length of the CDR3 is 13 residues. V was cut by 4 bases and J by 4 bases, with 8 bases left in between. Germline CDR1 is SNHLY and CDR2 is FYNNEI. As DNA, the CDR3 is TGTGCCAGCAGTGGCGACAGGTACAATGAGCAGTTCTTC. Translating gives CASSGDRYNEQFF.

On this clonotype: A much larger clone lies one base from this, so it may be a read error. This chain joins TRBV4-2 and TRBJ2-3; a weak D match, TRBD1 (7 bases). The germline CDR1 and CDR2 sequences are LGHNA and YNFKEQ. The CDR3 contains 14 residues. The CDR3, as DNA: TGTGCCAGCAGCCAATTCGGAGGGACAGATATGCAGTATTTT. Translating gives CASSQFGGTDMQYF.

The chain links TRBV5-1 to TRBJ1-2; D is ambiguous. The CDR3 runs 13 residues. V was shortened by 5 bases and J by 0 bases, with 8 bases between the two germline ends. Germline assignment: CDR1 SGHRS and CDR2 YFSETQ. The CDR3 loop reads CASRRESNYGYTF. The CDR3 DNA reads TGCGCCAGCAGACGGGAGTCTAACTATGGCTACACCTTC.

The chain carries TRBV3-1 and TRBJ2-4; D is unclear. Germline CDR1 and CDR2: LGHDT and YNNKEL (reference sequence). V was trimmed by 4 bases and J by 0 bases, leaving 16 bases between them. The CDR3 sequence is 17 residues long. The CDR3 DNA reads TGTGCCAGCAGCCCGAATAACATGAGGTCAGCCAAAAACATTCAGTACTTC. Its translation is CASSPNNMRSAKNIQYF.

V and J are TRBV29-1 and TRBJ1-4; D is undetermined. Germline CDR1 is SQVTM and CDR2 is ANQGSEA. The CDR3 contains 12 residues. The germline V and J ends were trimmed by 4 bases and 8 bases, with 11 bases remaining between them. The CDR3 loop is CSVVGPREKLFF. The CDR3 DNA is TGCAGCGTTGTCGGCCCTCGCGAAAAACTGTTTTTT.

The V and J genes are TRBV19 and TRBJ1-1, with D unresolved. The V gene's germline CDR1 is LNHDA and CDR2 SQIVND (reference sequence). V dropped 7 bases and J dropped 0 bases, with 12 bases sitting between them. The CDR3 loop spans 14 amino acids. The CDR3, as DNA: TGTGCCAGTAAGACCGGGCCTATGAACACTGAAGCTTTCTTT. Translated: CASKTGPMNTEAFF. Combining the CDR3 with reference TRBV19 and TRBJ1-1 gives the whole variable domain DGGITQSPKYLFRKEGQNVTLSCEQNLNHDAMYWYRQDPGQGLRLIYYSQIVNDFQKGDIAEGYSVSREKKESFPLTVTSAQKNPTAFYLCASKTGPMNTEAFFGQGTRLTVV.

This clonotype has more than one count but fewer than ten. The CDR3 protein is CSARDELASHTDTQYF. DNA of the CDR3: TGCAGTGCTAGAGATGAACTAGCGAGCCACACAGATACGCAGTATTTT. The J gene is TRBJ2-3, the V gene TRBV20-1, with TRBD2 matching over 7 bases. The CDR3 extends over 16 amino acids. Germline V lookup: CDR1 DFQATT, CDR2 SNEGSKA (reference sequence). With V trimmed by 0 bases and J by 2 bases, 8 bases remained unmatched.

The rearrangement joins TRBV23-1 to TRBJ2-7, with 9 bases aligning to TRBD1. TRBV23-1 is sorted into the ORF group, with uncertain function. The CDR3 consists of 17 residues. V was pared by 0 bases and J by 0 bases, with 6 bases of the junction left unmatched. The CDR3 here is CASSQSTGQGNSYEQYF. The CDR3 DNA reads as TGCGCCAGCAGTCAATCGACGGGACAGGGAAACTCCTACGAGCAGTACTTC.

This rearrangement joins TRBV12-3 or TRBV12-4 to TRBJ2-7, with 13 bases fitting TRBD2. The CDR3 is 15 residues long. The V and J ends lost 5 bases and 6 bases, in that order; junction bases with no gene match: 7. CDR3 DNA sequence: TGTGCCAGCAGTCCACGGACTAGCGGGAGTGTCGAGCAGTACTTC. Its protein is CASSPRTSGSVEQYF.

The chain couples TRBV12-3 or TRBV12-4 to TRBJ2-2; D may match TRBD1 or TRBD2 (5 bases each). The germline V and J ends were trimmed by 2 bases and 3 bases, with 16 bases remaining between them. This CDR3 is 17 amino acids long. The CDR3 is CASSLPGQSLYTGELFF. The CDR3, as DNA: TGTGCCAGCAGTTTACCGGGGCAGAGCTTGTACACCGGGGAGCTGTTTTTT.

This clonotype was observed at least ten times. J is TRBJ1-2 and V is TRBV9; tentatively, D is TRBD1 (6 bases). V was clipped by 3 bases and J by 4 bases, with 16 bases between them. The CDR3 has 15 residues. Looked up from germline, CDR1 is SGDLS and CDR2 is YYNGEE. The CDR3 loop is CASSDPDRSFYGYTF. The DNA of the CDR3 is TGTGCCAGCAGCGACCCAGACAGGTCTTTCTATGGCTACACCTTC.

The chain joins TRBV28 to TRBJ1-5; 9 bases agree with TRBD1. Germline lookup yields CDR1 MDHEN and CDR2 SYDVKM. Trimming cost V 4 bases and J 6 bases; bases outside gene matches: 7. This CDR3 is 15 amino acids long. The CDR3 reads CASSSYRGRGQPQHF. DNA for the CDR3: TGTGCCAGCAGTTCCTACAGGGGGCGAGGTCAGCCCCAGCATTTT. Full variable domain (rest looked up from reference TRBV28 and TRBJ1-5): DVKVTQSSRYLVKRTGEKVFLECVQDMDHENMFWYRQDPGLGLRLIYFSYDVKMKEKGDIPEGYSVSREKKERFSLILESASTNQTSMYLCASSSYRGRGQPQHFGDGTRLSIL.

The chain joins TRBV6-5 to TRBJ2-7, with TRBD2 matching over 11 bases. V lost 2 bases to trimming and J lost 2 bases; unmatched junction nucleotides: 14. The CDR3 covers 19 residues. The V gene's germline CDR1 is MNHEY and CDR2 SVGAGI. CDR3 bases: TGTGCCAGCAGTTACCTAGCGGGGGGCCTCCACATCTCTACCTACGAGCAGTACTTC. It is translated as CASSYLAGGLHISTYEQYF.

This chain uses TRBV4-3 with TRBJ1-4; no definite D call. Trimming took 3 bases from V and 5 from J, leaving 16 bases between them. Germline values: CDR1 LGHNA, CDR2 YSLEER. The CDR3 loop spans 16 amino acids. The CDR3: CASSQNGGLYNEKLFF. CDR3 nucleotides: TGCGCCAGCAGCCAGAATGGAGGATTATACAATGAAAAACTGTTTTTT.

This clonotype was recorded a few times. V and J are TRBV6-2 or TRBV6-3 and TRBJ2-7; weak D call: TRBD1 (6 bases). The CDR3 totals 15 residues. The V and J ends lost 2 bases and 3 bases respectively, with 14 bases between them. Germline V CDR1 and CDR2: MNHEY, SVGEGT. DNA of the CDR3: TGTGCCAGCAGTTACGTCGGACAGAACAACTACGAGCAGTACTTC. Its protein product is CASSYVGQNNYEQYF.